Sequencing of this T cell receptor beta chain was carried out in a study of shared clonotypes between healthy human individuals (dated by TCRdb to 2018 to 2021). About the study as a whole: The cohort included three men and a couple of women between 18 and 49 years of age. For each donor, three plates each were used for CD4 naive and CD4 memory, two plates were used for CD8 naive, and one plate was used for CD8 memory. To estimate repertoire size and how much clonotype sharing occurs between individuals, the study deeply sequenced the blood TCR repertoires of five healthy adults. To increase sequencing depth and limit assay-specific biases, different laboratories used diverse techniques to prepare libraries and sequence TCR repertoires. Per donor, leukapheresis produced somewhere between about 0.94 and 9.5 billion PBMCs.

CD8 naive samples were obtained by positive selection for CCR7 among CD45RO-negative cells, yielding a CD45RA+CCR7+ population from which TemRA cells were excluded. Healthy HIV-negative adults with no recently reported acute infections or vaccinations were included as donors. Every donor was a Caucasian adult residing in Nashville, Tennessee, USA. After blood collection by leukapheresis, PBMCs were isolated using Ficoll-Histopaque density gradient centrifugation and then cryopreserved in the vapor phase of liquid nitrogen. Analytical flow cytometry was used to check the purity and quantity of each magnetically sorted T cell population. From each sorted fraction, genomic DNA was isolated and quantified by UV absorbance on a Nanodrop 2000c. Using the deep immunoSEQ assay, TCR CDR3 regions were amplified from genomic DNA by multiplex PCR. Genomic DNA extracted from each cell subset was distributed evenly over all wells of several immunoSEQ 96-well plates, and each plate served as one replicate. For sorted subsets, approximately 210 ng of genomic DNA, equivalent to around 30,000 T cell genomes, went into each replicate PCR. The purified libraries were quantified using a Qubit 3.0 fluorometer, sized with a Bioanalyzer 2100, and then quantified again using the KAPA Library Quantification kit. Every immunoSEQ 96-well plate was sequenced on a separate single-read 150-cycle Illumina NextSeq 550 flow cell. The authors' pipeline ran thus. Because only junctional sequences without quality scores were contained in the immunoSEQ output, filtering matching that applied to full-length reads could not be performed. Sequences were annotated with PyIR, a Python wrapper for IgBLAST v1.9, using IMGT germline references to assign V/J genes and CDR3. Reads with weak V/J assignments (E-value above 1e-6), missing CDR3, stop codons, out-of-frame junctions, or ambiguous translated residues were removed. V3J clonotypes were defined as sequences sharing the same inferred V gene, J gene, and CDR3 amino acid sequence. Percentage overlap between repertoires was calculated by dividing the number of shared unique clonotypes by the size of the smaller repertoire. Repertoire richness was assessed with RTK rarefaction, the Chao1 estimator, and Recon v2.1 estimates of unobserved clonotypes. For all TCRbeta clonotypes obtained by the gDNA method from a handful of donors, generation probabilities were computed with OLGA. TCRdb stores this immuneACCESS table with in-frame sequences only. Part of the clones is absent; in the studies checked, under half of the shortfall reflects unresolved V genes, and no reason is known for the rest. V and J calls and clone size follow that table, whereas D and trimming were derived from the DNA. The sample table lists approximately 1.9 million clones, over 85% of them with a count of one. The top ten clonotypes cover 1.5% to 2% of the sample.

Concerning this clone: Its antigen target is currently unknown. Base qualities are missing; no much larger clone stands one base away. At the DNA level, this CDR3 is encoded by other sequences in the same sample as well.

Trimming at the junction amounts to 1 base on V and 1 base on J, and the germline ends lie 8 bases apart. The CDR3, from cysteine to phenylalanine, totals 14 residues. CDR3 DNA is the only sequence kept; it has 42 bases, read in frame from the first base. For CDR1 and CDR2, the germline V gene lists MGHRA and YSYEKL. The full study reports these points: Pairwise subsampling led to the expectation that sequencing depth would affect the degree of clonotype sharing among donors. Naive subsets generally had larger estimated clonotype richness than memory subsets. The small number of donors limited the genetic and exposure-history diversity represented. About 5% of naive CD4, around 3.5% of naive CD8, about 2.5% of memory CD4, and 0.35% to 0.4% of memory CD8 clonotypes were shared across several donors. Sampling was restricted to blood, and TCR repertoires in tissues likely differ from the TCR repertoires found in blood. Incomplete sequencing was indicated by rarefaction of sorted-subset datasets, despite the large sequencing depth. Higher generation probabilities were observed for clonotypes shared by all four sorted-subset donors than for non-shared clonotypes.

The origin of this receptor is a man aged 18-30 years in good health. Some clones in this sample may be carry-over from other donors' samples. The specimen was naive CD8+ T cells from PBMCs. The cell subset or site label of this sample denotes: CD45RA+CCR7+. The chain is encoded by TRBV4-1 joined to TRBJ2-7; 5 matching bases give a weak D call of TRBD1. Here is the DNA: TGCGCCAGCAGCCAAGGGCAGGGATCCTACGAGCAGTACTTC. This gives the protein CASSQGQGSYEQYF.